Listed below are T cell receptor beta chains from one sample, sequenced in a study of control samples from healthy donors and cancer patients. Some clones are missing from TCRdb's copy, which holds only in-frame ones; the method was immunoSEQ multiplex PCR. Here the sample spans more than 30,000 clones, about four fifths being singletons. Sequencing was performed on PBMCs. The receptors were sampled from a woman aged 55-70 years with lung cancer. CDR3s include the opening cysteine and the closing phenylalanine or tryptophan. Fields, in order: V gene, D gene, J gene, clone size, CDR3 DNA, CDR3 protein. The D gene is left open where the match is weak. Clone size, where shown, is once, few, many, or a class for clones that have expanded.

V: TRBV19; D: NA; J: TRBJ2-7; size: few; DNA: TGTGCCAGTACCGGGACTTCCCTGGGATACGAGCAGTACTTC; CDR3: CASTGTSLGYEQYF
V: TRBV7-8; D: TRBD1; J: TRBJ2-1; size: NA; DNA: TGTGCCAGCAGCTTAGCGGGACAGGGGTACAATGAGCAGTTCTTC; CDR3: CASSLAGQGYNEQFF
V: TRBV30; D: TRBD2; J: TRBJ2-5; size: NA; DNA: TGTGCCTGGAGTGTTGGGGGACTAGCTCTCAAAGAGACCCAGTACTTC; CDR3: CAWSVGGLALKETQYF
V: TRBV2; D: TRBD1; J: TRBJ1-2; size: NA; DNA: TGTGCCAGCAGTGTCTCGGGACAGGGGCGCGAGGGCTACACCTTC; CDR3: CASSVSGQGREGYTF
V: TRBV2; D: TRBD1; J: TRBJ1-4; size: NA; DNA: TGTGCCAGCAGGCCCCGGGACAGCCTTAATGAAAAACTGTTTTTT; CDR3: CASRPRDSLNEKLFF
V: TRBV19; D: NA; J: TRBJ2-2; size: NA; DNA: TGTGCCAGTAGTATAGATCACCCATATACGAACACCGGGGAGCTGTTTTTT; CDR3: CASSIDHPYTNTGELFF
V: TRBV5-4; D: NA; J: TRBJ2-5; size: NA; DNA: TGTGCCAGCAGCTTGGCCGGAACAGGGAACCAAGAGACCCAGTACTTC; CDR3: CASSLAGTGNQETQYF
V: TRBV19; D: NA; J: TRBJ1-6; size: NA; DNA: TGTGCCAGTAGTACGCAGTTTTCGCCGAGCTCCTATAATTCACCCCTCCACTTT; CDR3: CASSTQFSPSSYNSPLHF
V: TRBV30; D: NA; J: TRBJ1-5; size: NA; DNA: TGTGCCTGGAGTGAGACAGCGAATCAGCCCCAGCATTTT; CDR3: CAWSETANQPQHF
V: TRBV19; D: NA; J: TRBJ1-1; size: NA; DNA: TGTGCCAGTAGTACCGGTACAGGGCACATCACTGAAGCTTTCTTT; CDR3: CASSTGTGHITEAFF
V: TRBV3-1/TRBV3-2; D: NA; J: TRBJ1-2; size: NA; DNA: TGTGCCAGCAGCCCTGGACTTTCAATTTATGGCTACACCTTC; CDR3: CASSPGLSIYGYTF
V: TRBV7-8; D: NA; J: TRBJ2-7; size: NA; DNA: TGTGCCAGCAGCTCACGTGGTACAGGGAGCTACGAGCAGTACTTC; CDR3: CASSSRGTGSYEQYF
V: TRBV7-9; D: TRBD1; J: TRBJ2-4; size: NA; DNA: TGTGCCAGCAGAGACACAGGGGGTGTAGCCAAAAACATTCAGTACTTC; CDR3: CASRDTGGVAKNIQYF
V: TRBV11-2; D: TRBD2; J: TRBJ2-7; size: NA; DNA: TGTGCCAGCAGCTTAGAAACTAGCGGGACCTACGAGCAGTACTTC; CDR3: CASSLETSGTYEQYF
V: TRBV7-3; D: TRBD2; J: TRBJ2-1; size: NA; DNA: TGTGCCAGCAGCCTGACAGTTGGCGGGAGGGGATACAATGAGCAGTTCTTC; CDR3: CASSLTVGGRGYNEQFF
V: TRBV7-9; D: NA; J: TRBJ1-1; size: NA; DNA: TGTGCCAGCAGCCTCGACTCCCGGAACACTGAAGCTTTCTTT; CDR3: CASSLDSRNTEAFF
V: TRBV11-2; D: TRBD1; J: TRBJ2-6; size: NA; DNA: TGTGCCAGCAGCCCAGGGGGCTCTGGGGCCAACGTCCTGACTTTC; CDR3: CASSPGGSGANVLTF
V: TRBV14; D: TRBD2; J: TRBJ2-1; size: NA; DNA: TGTGCCAGCAGCCCATTGGGACTAGCGTTTTACAATGAGCAGTTCTTC; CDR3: CASSPLGLAFYNEQFF
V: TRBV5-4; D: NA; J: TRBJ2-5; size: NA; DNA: TGTGCCAGCAGCTTGGGAGGTCAGCAAGAGACCCAGTACTTC; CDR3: CASSLGGQQETQYF
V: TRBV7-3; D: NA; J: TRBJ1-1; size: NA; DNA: TGTGCCAGCTCATCGGCCGCGATGAACACTGAAGCTTTCTTT; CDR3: CASSSAAMNTEAFF
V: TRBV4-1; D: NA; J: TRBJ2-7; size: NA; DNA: TGCGCCAGCAGCCAAGAAGACATCGGGGAATACGAGCAGTACTTC; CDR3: CASSQEDIGEYEQYF
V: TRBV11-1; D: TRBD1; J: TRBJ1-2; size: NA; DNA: TGTGCCAGCAGCCACAGGGGGCATGGCTACACCTTC; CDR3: CASSHRGHGYTF
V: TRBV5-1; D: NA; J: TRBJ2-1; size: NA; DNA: TGCGCCAGCAGCCTTGGATCGGTCAATGAGCAGTTCTTC; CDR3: CASSLGSVNEQFF
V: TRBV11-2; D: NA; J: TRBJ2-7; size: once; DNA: TGTGCCAGCAGCTCCTGGGACCCTGCAGGGGAGCAGTACTTC; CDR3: CASSSWDPAGEQYF
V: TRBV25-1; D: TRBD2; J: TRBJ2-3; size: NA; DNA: TGTGCCAGCAGCGAGACTAGCGGGGGGGCAGATACGCAGTATTTT; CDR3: CASSETSGGADTQYF
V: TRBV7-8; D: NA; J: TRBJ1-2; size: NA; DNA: TGTGCCAGCAGCTTAGACAGATGGACCTCCTATGGCTACACCTTC; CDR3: CASSLDRWTSYGYTF
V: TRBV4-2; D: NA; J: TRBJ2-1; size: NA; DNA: TGTGCCAGCAGCCATGTCGGGACCCACAATGAGCAGTTCTTC; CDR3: CASSHVGTHNEQFF
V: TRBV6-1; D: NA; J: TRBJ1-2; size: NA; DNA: TGTGCCAGCAGTGAAACAGGCTACTATGGCTACACCTTC; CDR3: CASSETGYYGYTF
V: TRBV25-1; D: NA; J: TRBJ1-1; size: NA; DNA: TGTGCCAGCAGTGTGGCCGTGAACACTGAAGCTTTCTTT; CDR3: CASSVAVNTEAFF
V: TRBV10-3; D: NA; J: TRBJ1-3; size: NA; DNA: TGTGCCATCAGTGACCCTGGGACATCCCCTAAGGGAAACACCATATATTTT; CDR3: CAISDPGTSPKGNTIYF
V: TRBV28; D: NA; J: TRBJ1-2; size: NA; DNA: TGTGCCAGCAGTCCCCAACAGGGCTATGGCTACACCTTC; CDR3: CASSPQQGYGYTF
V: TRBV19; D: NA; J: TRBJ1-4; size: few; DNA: TGTGCCAGTTGGTCCAGGGAAAATGAAAAACTGTTTTTT; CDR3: CASWSRENEKLFF
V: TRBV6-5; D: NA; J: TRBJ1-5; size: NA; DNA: TGTGCCAGCATCCGGGAGGGGCGCGGCAATCAGCCCCAGCATTTT; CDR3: CASIREGRGNQPQHF